One sample yielded the 11 T cell receptor beta chains listed below, sequenced in a study of human T cells and chemical hapten exposure. TCRdb re-analysed the 5' RACE reads in MiXCR, keeping a single row per CDR3 protein. Of tens of thousands of distinct CDR3 sequences in the sample, roughly 15% are singletons; the top ten hold approximately 6.2%. Unfractionated whole blood served as the source for total RNA extraction. The receptors were sampled from a female donor in good health.

This clonotype came up many times. The chain joins TRBV20-1 to TRBJ2-3, with 7 positions matching TRBD1. Trimming took 6 bases from V and 11 from J; bases not matched to a gene: 8. CDR3 length equals 11 residues. CDR1 and CDR2 (germline): DFQATT, SNEGSKA (reference sequence). The CDR3 DNA is TGCAGTGCCCTTGGACAGGATCAGCAGTATTTT. Translated: CSALGQDQQYF.

The genes are TRBV25-1 and TRBJ2-7; D remains ambiguous. The germline V gene has CDR1 MGHDK and CDR2 SYGVNS. The CDR3 covers 12 residues. Trimming shortened V by 5 bases and J by 3 bases, and 8 bases separated the two germline ends. The CDR3 DNA follows: TGTGCCAGCAGTCCAAACAGCTACGAGCAGTACTTC. Translating gives CASSPNSYEQYF.

The sample holds a few counts of this clonotype. This chain joins TRBV14 and TRBJ2-3; D might be TRBD1 (5 bases). The germline gives CDR1 SGHDN, CDR2 FVKESK. The CDR3 is made up of 15 amino acids. Deletions cut 4 bases from V and 0 bases from J, with 11 bases between. Here the CDR3 DNA reads TGTGCCAGCAGCCCCAGGGTCCCAAGCACAGATACGCAGTATTTT. The encoded protein is CASSPRVPSTDTQYF.

The chain combines TRBV29-1 with TRBJ2-3; TRBD2 agrees at 11 bases. The CDR3 spans 16 residues. CDR1 and CDR2 (germline): SQVTM, ANQGSEA. V dropped 8 bases and J dropped 2; count of bases not matched to a gene: 12. CDR3 nucleotides: TGCAGCTCTGTAGGCGCTAGCGGGAGGTACACAGATACGCAGTATTTT. Residues: CSSVGASGRYTDTQYF.

V and J are TRBV14 and TRBJ2-3; TRBD2 might be the D (5 bases). The V gene lost 2 bases and the J gene lost 2 bases, with 17 bases spanning the gap. Germline V lookup: CDR1 SGHDN, CDR2 FVKESK. This CDR3 is built from 17 residues. The CDR3 reads CASSQSGSLRATDTQYF. Written as DNA, the CDR3 is TGTGCCAGCAGCCAATCCGGGTCCCTGAGGGCCACAGATACGCAGTATTTT.

This clonotype has more than one count but fewer than ten. The chain employs TRBV20-1 and TRBJ2-7; TRBD2 aligns across 15 bases. The CDR3 extends over 18 amino acids. Germline CDR1 is DFQATT and CDR2 is SNEGSKA (reference sequence). V shed 3 bases and J 0 bases; nucleotides not matched to a gene: 9. CDR3 protein: CSARGPGLAGGGSYEQYF. The CDR3, as DNA: TGCAGTGCTAGGGGTCCGGGACTAGCGGGGGGAGGCTCCTACGAGCAGTACTTC.

This clonotype was counted a few times. The V gene is TRBV7-2, the J gene TRBJ2-1, with 8 bases aligning to TRBD1. The CDR3 has 13 amino acids. From germline, CDR1 is SGHTA and CDR2 FQGNSA. Losses at the gene ends were 5 bases for V and 7 bases for J; bases not matched to a gene: 4. The CDR3 DNA sequence: TGTGCCAGCAGCCAGGGGGCCCAAAATGAGCAGTTCTTC. Translating it yields CASSQGAQNEQFF.

The chain couples TRBV5-1 to TRBJ1-1; 9 bases line up with TRBD1. Per the germline V gene, CDR1 is SGHRS and CDR2 is YFSETQ. This CDR3 contains 16 residues. V shed 4 bases, J shed 1 base, and the junction held 8 bases outside the gene matches. CDR3 region: CASSPPWGQGNTEAFF. As DNA, the CDR3 is TGCGCCAGCAGCCCCCCATGGGGACAGGGGAACACTGAAGCTTTCTTT. Variable domain in full (rest from reference TRBV5-1 and TRBJ1-1): KAGVTQTPRYLIKTRGQQVTLSCSPISGHRSVSWYQQTPGQGLQFLFEYFSETQRNKGNFPGRFSGRQFSNSRSEMNVSTLELGDSALYLCASSPPWGQGNTEAFFGQGTRLTVV.

This clonotype is deemed medium-sized (0.01 to 0.1%). The chain uses TRBV29-1 and TRBJ1-1; D gene ambiguous. The CDR3 is 12 amino acids. The germline V and J ends were trimmed by 2 bases and 0 bases, with 4 bases remaining between them. In germline, CDR1 is SQVTM, CDR2 ANQGSEA. CDR3 DNA sequence: TGCAGCGTTGAATTGCTGAACACTGAAGCTTTCTTT. Protein product: CSVELLNTEAFF.

The chain links TRBV12-3 or TRBV12-4 to TRBJ1-2; D is perhaps TRBD1 (6 bases). The CDR3 length is 12 residues. The V gene lost 4 bases and the J gene lost 7 bases, with 10 bases spanning the gap. DNA of the CDR3: TGTGCCAGCAGTTATACAGGGAGTGGCTACACCTTC. Translated, it gives CASSYTGSGYTF.

This sequence joins TRBV29-1 and TRBJ2-3, with D unresolved. With 0 bases removed from V and 0 bases from J, the gap between germline ends came to 7 bases. CDR1 SQVTM and CDR2 ANQGSEA come from the germline V gene. The CDR3 sequence is 14 residues long. The CDR3: CSVEEVASTDTQYF. CDR3 sequence (DNA): TGCAGCGTTGAAGAGGTAGCTAGCACAGATACGCAGTATTTT.